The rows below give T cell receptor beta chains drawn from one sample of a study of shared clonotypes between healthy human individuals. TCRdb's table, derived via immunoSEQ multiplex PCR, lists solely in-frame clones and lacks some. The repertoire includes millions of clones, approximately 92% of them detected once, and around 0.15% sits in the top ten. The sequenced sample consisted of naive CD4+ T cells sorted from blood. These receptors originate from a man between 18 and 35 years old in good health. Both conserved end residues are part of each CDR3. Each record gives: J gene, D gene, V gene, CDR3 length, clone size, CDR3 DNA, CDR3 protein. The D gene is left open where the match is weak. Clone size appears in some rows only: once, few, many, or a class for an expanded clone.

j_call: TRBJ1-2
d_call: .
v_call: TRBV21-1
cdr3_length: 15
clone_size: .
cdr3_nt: TGTGCCAGCAGCCCAACGGGCAGTCTGAACTATGGCTACACCTTC
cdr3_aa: CASSPTGSLNYGYTF

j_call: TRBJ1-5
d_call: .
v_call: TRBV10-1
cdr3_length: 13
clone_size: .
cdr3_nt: TGCGCCAGCAGTCACGGACAGAATCAGCCCCAGCATTTT
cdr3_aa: CASSHGQNQPQHF

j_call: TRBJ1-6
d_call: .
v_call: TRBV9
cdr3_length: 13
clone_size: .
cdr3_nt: TGTGCCAGCAGCGTAAGTCATAATTCACCCCTCCACTTT
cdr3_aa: CASSVSHNSPLHF

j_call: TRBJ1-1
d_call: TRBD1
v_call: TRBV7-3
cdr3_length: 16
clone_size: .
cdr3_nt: TGTGCCAGCAGCCCTAACCCGGGACAGTGGAGCACTGAAGCTTTCTTT
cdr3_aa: CASSPNPGQWSTEAFF

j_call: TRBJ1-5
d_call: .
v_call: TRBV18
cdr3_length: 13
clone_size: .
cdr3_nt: TGTGCCAGCTCACCTGAGGCCCATCAGCCCCAGCATTTT
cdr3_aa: CASSPEAHQPQHF

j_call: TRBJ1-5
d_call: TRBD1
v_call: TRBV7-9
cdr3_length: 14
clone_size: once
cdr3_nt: TGTGCCAGCAGCCAACAGGGGGCCGGGCAGCCCCAGCATTTT
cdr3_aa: CASSQQGAGQPQHF

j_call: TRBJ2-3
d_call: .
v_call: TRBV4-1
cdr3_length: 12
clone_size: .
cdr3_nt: TGCGCCAGCAGCCCCGAGACTGATACGCAGTATTTT
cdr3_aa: CASSPETDTQYF

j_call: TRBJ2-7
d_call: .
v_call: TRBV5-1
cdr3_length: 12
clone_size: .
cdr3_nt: TGCGCCAGCAGCAAGGAATCCTACGAGCAGTACTTC
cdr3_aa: CASSKESYEQYF

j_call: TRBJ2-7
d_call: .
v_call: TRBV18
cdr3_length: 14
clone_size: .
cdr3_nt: TGTGCCAGCTCACCGGGTAGTCAGAGCTACGAGCAGTACTTC
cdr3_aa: CASSPGSQSYEQYF

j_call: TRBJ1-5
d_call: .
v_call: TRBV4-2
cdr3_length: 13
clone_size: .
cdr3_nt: TGTGCCAGCAGCCAAGTTGGTGGCCAGCCCCAGCATTTT
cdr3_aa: CASSQVGGQPQHF